These 7 T cell receptor beta chains share one sample of origin, sequenced in a study of shared clonotypes between healthy human individuals. Sequencing was performed with immunoSEQ multiplex PCR; in TCRdb, only in-frame clones are kept and a portion is missing. There are roughly 2 million clones in the sample; 90% to 96% occur only once, and about 0.13% lies in the top ten. The sample consisted of naive CD4+ T cells sorted from blood. Subset defined: CD45RA+ positively selected. These receptors originate from a man aged 18-30 years in good health.

The chain combines TRBV2 with TRBJ1-6, with TRBD1 as a possible D gene (5 bases). V dropped 4 bases and J dropped 7 bases, with 11 bases sitting between them. Germline CDR1 SNHLY, CDR2 FYNNEI. The CDR3 runs to 14 residues. The CDR3 is CASSVGPFNSPLHF. CDR3 DNA: TGTGCCAGCAGTGTGGGACCTTTCAATTCACCCCTCCACTTT.

V is TRBV5-4 and J is TRBJ2-1, with 13 bases fitting TRBD2. After removal of 5 bases from V and 3 bases from J, the junction contained 2 bases not matched to a gene. CDR1 SGHNT and CDR2 YYREEE come from the germline V gene (reference sequence). The CDR3 totals 15 residues. CDR3 nucleotide sequence: TGTGCCAGCAGAGGGACTAGCGGGATCTACAATGAGCAGTTCTTC. Translation gives CASRGTSGIYNEQFF.

Remarks on this clone: At the DNA level, this CDR3 is encoded by other sequences in the same sample as well. The chain is built from TRBV7-9 and TRBJ2-2; 7 positions agree with TRBD2. Germline-derived CDR1 and CDR2 are SEHNR and FQNEAQ (reference sequence). V was clipped by 5 bases and J by 5 bases; unmatched bases: 2. The CDR3 has 13 residues. The CDR3 DNA is TGTGCCAGCAGCCGCGGGGGAACCGGGGAGCTGTTTTTT. It codes for CASSRGGTGELFF.

The chain is built from TRBV18 and TRBJ1-4; a weak D match, TRBD1 (6 bases). This CDR3 spans 15 amino acids. V dropped 6 bases and J dropped 0 bases, with 11 bases sitting between them. The germline V gene encodes CDR1 KGHSH and CDR2 LQKENI. CDR3 loop: CASSVTGPTNEKLFF. CDR3 bases: TGTGCCAGCTCCGTGACAGGTCCAACTAATGAAAAACTGTTTTTT.

The count of this clone is one. The chain's CDR3 is CATEGGHHTEAFF. The DNA for the CDR3 is TGTGCCACGGAGGGGGGGCACCACACTGAAGCTTTCTTT. The chain uses TRBV28 and TRBJ1-1, with D maybe TRBD1 (6 bases). V was clipped by 10 bases and J by 3 bases, with 15 bases between them. This CDR3 comprises 13 residues. CDR1 and CDR2 (germline): MDHEN, SYDVKM.

This rearrangement joins TRBV7-6 to TRBJ2-7; tentative D call: TRBD1 (5 bases). The length of the CDR3 is 12 residues. Germline values: CDR1 SGHVS, CDR2 FNYEAQ. Trimming left V 5 bases short and J 2 bases short, with 7 bases between. CDR3: CASSPGTYEQYF. As DNA, the CDR3 is TGTGCCAGCAGCCCAGGGACCTACGAGCAGTACTTC. Filled out from reference TRBV7-6 and TRBJ2-7, the complete variable domain reads GAGVSQSPRYKVTKRGQDVALRCDPISGHVSLYWYRQALGQGPEFLTYFNYEAQQDKSGLPNDRFSAERPEGSISTLTIQRTEQRDSAMYRCASSPGTYEQYFGPGTRLTVT.

This rearrangement joins TRBV5-1 to TRBJ2-3, with 8 bases lining up with TRBD2. The ends lost 6 bases at V and 7 bases at J; junction bases unmatched: 10. CDR3 size: 14 residues. CDR1 and CDR2 (germline): SGHRS, YFSETQ. The CDR3 is CASNLGGAEHTQYF. The CDR3 DNA sequence: TGCGCCAGCAATCTCGGGGGGGCCGAACATACGCAGTATTTT. Variable domain in full (rest from reference TRBV5-1 and TRBJ2-3): KAGVTQTPRYLIKTRGQQVTLSCSPISGHRSVSWYQQTPGQGLQFLFEYFSETQRNKGNFPGRFSGRQFSNSRSEMNVSTLELGDSALYLCASNLGGAEHTQYFGPGTRLTVL.